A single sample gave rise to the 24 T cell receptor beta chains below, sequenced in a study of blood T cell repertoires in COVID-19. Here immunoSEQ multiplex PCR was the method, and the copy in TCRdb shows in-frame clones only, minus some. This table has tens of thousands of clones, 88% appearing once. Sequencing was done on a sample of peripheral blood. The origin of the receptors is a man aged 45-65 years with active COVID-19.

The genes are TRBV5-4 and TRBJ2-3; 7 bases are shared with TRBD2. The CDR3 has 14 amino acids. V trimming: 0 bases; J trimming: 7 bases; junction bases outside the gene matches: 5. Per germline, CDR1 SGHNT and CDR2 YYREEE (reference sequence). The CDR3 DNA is TGTGCCAGCAGCTTGGCCGGGACTACCCATACGCAGTATTTT. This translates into CASSLAGTTHTQYF. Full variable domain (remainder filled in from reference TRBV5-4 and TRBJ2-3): ETGVTQSPTHLIKTRGQQVTLRCSSQSGHNTVSWYQQALGQGPQFIFQYYREEENGRGNFPPRFSGLQFPNYSSELNVNALELDDSALYLCASSLAGTTHTQYFGPGTRLTVL.

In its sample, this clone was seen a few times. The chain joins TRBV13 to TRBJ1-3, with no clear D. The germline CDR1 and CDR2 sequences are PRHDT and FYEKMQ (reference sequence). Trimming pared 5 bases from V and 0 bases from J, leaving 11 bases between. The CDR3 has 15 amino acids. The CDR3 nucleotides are TGTGCCAGCAGCGACCGAGGTCCCTCTGGAAACACCATATATTTT. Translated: CASSDRGPSGNTIYF.

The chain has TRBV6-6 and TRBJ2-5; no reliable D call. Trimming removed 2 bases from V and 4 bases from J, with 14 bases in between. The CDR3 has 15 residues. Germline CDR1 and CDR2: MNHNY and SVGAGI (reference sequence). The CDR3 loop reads CASSYPAQRAETQYF. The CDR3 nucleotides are TGTGCCAGCAGTTACCCGGCCCAGCGCGCAGAGACCCAGTACTTC.

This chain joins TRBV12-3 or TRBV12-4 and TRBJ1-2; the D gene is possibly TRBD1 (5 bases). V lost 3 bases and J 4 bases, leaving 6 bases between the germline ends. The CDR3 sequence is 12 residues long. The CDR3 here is CASSLGPYGYTF. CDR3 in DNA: TGTGCCAGCAGTTTGGGGCCCTATGGCTACACCTTC.

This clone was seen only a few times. CDR3 loop: CASSLARGEGDNYNEQFF. In nucleotides, the CDR3 is TGTGCCAGCAGCTTAGCGCGAGGGGAGGGGGATAATTACAATGAGCAGTTCTTC. This chain uses TRBV7-2 with TRBJ2-1, with D perhaps matching TRBD2 (7 bases). The CDR3 totals 18 residues. Between the trimmed V and J ends, which lost 0 bases and 4 bases, there was a span of 19 bases. Germline CDR1 and CDR2: SGHTA and FQGNSA.

This CDR3 is CASSAHPQSSEAFF. The CDR3 DNA follows: TGTGCCAGCTCCGCACATCCCCAGTCGTCTGAAGCTTTCTTT. The V call is TRBV2, the J call TRBJ1-1; D gene uncertain. Germline V CDR1 and CDR2: SNHLY, FYNNEI. Deletions cut 8 bases from V and 6 bases from J, with 19 bases between. The CDR3 is 14 amino acids.

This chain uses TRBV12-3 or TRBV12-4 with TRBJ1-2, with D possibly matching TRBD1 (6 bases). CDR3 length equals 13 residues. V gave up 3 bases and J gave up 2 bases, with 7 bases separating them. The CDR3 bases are TGTGCCAGCAGTTTGGACAGAAACTATGGCTACACCTTC. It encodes CASSLDRNYGYTF.

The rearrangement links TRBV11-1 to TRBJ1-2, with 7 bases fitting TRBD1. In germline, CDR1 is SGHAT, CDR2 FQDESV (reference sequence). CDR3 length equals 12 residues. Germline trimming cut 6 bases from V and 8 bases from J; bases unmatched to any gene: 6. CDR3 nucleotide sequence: TGTGCCAGCAGACCTGACAGGGAAGGCTACACCTTC. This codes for CASRPDREGYTF.

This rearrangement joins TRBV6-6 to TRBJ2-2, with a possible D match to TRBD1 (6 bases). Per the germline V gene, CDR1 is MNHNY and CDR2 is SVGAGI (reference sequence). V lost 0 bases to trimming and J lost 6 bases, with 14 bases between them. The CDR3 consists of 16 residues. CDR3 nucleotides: TGTGCCAGCAGTTACTCGAGGGGAACAGGGTCCGGGGAGCTGTTTTTT. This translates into CASSYSRGTGSGELFF.

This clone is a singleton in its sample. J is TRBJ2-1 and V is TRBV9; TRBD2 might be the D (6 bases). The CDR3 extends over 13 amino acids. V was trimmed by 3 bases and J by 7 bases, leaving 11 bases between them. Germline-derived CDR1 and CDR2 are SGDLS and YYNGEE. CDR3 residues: CASSATSRNEQFF. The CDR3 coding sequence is TGTGCCAGCAGCGCTACTAGCAGGAATGAGCAGTTCTTC.

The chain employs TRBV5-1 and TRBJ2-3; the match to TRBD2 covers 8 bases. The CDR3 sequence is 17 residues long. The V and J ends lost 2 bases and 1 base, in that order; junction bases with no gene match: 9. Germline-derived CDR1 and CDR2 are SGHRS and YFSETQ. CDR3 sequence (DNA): TGCGCCAGCAGCTTCTCACGAGCGGGAGTGGGCACAGATACGCAGTATTTT. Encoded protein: CASSFSRAGVGTDTQYF.

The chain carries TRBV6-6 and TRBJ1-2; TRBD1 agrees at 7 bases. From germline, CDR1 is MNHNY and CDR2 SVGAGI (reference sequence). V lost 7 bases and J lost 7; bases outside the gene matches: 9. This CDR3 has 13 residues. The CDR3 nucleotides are TGTGCCAGCATATTAAAAGGGACAGCTGGCTACACCTTC. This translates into CASILKGTAGYTF.

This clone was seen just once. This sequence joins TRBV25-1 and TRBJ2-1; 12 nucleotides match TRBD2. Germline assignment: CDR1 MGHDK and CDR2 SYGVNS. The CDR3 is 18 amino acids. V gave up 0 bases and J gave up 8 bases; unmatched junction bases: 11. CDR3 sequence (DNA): TGTGCCAGCAGTGAATATGGGACAGGGAGACTAGCGGGAGATGAGCAGTTCTTC. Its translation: CASSEYGTGRLAGDEQFF.

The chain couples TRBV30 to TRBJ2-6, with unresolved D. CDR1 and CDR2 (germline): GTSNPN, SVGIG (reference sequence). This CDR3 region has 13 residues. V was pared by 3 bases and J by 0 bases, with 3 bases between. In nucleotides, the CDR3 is TGTGCCTGGAGCCGCTCTGGGGCCAACGTCCTGACTTTC. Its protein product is CAWSRSGANVLTF.

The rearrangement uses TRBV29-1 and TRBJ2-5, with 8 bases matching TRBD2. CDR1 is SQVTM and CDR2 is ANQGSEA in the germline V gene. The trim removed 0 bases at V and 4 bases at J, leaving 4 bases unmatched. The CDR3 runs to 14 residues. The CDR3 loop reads CSVEDSGGPETQYF. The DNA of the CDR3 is TGCAGCGTTGAAGATTCGGGGGGGCCAGAGACCCAGTACTTC. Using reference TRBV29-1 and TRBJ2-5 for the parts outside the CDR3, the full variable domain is SAVISQKPSRDICQRGTSLTIQCQVDSQVTMMFWYRQQPGQSLTLIATANQGSEATYESGFVIDKFPISRPNLTFSTLTVSNMSPEDSSIYLCSVEDSGGPETQYFGPGTRLLVL.

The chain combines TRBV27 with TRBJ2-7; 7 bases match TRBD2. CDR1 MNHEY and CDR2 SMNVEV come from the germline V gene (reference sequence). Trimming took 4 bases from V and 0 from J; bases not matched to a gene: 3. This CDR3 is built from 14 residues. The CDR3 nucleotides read TGTGCCAGCAGTTCCCGGACTAGCTCCTACGAGCAGTACTTC. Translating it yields CASSSRTSSYEQYF.

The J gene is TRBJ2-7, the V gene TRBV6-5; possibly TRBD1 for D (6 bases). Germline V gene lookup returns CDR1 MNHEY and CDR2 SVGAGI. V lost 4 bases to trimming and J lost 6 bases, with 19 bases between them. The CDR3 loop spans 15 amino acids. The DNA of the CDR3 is TGTGCCAGCAGTTCGCAGGGGTTAAGAACGCTCGAGCAGTACTTC. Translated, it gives CASSSQGLRTLEQYF.

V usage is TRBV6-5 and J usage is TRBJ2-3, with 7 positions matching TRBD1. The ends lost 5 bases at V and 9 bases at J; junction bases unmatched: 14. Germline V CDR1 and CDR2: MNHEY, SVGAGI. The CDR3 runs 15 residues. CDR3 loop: CASSTPNGRGGTQYF. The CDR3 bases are TGTGCCAGCAGTACCCCGAACGGCAGAGGGGGCACGCAGTATTTT.

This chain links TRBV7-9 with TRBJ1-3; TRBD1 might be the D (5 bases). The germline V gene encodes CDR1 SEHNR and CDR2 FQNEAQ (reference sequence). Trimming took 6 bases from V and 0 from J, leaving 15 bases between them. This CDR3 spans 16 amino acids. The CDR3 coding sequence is TGTGCCAGCAGAAGACCGGGACTCAGCTCTGGAAACACCATATATTTT. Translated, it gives CASRRPGLSSGNTIYF. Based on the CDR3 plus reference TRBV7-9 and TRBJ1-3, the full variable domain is DTGVSQNPRHKITKRGQNVTFRCDPISEHNRLYWYRQTLGQGPEFLTYFQNEAQLEKSRLLSDRFSAERPKGSFSTLEIQRTEQGDSAMYLCASRRPGLSSGNTIYFGEGSWLTVV.

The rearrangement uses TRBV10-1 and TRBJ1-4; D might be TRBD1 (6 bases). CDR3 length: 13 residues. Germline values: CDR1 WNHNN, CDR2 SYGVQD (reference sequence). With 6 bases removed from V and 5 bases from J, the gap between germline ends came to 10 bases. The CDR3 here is CASSDRLNEKLFF. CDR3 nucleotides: TGCGCCAGCAGCGACAGGTTAAATGAAAAACTGTTTTTT.

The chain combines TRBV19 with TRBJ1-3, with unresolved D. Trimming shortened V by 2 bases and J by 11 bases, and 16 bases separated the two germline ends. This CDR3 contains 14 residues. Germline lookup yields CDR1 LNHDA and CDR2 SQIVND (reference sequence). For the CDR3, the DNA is TGTGCCAGTAGTATAAAGGTTGGAGTGATCTCCATATATTTT. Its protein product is CASSIKVGVISIYF.

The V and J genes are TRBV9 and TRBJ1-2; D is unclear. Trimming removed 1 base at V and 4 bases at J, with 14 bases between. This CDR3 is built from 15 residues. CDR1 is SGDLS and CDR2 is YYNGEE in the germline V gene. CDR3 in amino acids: CASSVSSGGAYGYTF. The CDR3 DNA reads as TGTGCCAGCAGCGTAAGCTCCGGCGGCGCCTATGGCTACACCTTC.

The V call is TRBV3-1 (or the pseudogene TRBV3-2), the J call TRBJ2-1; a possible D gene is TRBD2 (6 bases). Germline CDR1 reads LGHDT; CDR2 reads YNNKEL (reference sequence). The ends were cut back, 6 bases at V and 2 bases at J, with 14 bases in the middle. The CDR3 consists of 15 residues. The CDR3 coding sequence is TGTGCCAGCAGGGGTCCGGGGGATGCCTACAATGAGCAGTTCTTC. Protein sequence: CASRGPGDAYNEQFF.

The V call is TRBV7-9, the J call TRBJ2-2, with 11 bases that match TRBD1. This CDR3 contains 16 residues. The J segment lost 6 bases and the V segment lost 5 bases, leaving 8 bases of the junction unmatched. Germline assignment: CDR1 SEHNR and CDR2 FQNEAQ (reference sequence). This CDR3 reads CASSQWTGGVPGELFF. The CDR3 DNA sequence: TGTGCCAGCAGCCAATGGACAGGGGGCGTACCCGGGGAGCTGTTTTTT.